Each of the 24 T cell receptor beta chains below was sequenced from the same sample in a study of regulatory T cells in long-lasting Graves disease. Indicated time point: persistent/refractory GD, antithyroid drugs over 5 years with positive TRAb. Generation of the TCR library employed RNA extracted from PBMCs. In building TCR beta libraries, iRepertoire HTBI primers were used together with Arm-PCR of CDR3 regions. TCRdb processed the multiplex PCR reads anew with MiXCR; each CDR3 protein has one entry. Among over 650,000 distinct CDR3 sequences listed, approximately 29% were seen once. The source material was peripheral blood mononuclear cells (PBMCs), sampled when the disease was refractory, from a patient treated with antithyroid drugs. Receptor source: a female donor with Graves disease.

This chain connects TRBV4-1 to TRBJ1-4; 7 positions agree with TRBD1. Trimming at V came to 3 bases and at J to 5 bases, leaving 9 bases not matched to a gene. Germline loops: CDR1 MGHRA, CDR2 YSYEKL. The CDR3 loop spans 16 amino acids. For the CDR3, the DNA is TGCGCCAGCAGCCAGCCCGACAGGGTACAGAATGAAAAACTGTTTTTT. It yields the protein CASSQPDRVQNEKLFF.

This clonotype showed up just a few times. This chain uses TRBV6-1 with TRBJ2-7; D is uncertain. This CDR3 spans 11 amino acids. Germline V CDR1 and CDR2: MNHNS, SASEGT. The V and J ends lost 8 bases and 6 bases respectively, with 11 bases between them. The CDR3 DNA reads TGTGCCAGCGGGATCCAGGCCGAGCAGTACTTC. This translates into CASGIQAEQYF.

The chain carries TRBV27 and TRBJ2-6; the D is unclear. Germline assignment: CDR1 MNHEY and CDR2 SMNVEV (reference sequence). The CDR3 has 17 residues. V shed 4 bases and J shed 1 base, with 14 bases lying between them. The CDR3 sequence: CASSSRQGWSGANVLTF. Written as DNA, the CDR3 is TGTGCCAGCAGTTCCCGGCAAGGTTGGTCTGGGGCCAACGTCCTGACTTTC.

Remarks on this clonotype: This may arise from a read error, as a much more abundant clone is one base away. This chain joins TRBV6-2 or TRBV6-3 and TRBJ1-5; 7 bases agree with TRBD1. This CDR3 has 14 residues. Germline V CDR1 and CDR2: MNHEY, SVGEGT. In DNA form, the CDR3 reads TGTGCCAGCAGAGGGACAGTCAGCAATCAGCCCCGGCATTTT. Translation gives CASRGTVSNQPRHF.

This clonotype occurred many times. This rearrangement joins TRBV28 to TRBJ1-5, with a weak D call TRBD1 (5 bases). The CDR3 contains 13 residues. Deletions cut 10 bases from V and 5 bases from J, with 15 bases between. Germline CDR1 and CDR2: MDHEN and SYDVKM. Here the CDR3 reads CATVGHTDQPQHF. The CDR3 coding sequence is TGTGCCACCGTTGGACATACTGATCAGCCCCAGCATTTT.

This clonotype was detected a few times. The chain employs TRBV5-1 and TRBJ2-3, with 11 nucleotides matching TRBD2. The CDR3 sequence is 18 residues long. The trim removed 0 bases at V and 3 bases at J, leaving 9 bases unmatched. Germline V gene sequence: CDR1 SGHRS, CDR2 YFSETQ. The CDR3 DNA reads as TGCGCCAGCAGCTTGGGCACTAGCGGGAGCGGGAGGACAGATACGCAGTATTTT. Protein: CASSLGTSGSGRTDTQYF.

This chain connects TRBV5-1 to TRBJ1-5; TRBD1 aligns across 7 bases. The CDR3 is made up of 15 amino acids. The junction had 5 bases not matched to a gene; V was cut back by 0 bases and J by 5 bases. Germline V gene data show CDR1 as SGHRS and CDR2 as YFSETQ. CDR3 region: CASSLAGTAHQPQHF. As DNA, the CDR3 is TGCGCCAGCAGCTTGGCCGGGACAGCGCATCAGCCCCAGCATTTT.

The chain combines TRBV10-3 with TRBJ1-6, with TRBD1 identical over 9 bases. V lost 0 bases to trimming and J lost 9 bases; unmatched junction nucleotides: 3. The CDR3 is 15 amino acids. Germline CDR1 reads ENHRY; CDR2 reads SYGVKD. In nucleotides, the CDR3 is TGTGCCATCAGTGAGTCGGAGACAGGGGGTTCACCCCTCCACTTT. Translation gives CAISESETGGSPLHF.

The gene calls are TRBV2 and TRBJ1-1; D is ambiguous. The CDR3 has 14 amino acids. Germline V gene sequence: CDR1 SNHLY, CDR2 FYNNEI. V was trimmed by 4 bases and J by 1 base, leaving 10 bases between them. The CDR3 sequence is CASSASSANTEAFF. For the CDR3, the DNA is TGTGCCAGCAGTGCATCATCCGCGAACACTGAAGCTTTCTTT. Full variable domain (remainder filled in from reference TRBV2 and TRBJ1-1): EPEVTQTPSHQVTQMGQEVILRCVPISNHLYFYWYRQILGQKVEFLVSFYNNEISEKSEIFDDQFSVERPDGSNFTLKIRSTKLEDSAMYFCASSASSANTEAFFGQGTRLTVV.

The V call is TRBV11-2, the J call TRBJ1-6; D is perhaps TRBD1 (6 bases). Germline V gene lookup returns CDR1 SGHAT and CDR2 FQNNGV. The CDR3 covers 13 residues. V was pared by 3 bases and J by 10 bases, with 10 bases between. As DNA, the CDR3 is TGTGCCAGCAGCTTGGGGGGGCCCTCACCCCTCCACTTT. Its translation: CASSLGGPSPLHF.

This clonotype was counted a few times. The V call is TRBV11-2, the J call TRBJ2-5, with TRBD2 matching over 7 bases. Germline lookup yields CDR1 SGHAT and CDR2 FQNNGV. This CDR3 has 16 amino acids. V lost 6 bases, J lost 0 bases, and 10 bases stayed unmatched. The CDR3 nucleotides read TGTGCCAGCAGTCCCGGAACGGGAGGTAACCAAGAGACCCAGTACTTC. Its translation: CASSPGTGGNQETQYF.

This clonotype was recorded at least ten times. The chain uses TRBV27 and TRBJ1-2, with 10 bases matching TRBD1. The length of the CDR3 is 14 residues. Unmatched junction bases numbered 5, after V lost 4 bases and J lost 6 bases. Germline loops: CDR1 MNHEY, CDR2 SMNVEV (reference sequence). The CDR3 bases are TGTGCCAGCAGTTCGACAGGGGGCCATCATGGCTACACCTTC. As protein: CASSSTGGHHGYTF.

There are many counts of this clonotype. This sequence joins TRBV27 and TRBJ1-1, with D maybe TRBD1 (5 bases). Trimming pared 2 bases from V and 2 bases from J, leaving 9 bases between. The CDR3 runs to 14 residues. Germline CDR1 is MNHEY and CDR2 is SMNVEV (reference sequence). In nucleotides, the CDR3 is TGTGCCAGCAGTTTAAGGACAACCAACACTGAAGCTTTCTTT. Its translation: CASSLRTTNTEAFF.

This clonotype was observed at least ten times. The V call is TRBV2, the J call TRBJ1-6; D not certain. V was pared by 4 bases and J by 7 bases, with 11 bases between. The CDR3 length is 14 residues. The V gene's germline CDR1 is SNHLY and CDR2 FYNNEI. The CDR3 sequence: CASSVTPSNSPLHF. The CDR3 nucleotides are TGTGCCAGCAGTGTAACGCCCTCGAATTCACCCCTCCACTTT.

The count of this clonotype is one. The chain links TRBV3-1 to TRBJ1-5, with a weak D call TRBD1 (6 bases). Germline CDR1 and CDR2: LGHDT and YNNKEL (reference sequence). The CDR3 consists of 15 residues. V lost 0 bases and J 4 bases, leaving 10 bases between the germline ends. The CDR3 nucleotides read TGTGCCAGCAGCCAAGATTCGCAGGGGAATCAGCCCCAGCATTTT. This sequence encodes CASSQDSQGNQPQHF.

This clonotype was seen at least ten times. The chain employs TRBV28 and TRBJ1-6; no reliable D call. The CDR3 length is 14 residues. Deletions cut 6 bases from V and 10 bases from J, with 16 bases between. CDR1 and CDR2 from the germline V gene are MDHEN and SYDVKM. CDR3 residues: CASRLDVARSPLHF. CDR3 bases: TGTGCCAGCAGGTTAGATGTCGCGAGGTCACCCCTCCACTTT.

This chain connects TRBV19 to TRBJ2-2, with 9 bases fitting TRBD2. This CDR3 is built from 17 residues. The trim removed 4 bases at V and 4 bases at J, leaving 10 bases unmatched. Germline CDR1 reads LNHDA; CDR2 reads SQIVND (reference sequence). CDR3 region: CASSTPVRGRATGELFF. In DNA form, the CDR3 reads TGTGCCAGTAGTACCCCCGTCCGCGGGAGGGCCACCGGGGAGCTGTTTTTT.

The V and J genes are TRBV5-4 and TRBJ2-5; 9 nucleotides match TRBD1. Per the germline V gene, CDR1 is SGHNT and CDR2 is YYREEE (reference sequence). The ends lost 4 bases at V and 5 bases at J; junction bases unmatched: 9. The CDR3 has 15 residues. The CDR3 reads CASSLKTGGGETQYF. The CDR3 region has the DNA TGTGCCAGCAGCCTCAAGACAGGGGGTGGGGAGACCCAGTACTTC. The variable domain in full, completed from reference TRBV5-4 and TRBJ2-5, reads ETGVTQSPTHLIKTRGQQVTLRCSSQSGHNTVSWYQQALGQGPQFIFQYYREEENGRGNFPPRFSGLQFPNYSSELNVNALELDDSALYLCASSLKTGGGETQYFGPGTRLLVL.

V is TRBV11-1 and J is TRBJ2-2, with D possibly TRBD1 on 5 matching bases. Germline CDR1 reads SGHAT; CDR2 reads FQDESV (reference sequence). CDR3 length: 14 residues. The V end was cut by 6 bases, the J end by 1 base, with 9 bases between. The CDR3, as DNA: TGTGCCAGCAGGTCGACAGAGAACACCGGGGAGCTGTTTTTT. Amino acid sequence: CASRSTENTGELFF.

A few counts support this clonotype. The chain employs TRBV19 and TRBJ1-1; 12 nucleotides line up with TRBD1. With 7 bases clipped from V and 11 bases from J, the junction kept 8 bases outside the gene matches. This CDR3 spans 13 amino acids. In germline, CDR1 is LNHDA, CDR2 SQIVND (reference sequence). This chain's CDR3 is CASTPGQGAMAFF. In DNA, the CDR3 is TGTGCCAGTACACCGGGACAGGGGGCTATGGCTTTCTTT.

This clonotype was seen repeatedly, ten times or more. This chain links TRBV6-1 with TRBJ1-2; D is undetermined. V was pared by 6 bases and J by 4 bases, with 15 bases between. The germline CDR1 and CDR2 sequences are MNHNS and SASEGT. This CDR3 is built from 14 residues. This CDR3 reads CASRTPGKPYGYTF. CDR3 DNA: TGTGCCAGCAGAACGCCTGGGAAGCCCTATGGCTACACCTTC.

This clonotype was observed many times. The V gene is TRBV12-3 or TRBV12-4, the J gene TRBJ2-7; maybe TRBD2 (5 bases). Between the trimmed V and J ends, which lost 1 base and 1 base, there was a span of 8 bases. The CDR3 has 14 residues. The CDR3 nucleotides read TGTGCCAGCAGTTTAGGTAGCGTATCCTACGAGCAGTACTTC. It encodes CASSLGSVSYEQYF.

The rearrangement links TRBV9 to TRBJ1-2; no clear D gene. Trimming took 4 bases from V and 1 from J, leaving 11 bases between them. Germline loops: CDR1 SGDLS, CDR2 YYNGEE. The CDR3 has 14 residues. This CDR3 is CASSSDGNNYGYTF. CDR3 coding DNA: TGTGCCAGCAGCTCGGACGGAAATAACTATGGCTACACCTTC. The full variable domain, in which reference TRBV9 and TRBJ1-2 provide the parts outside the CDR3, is DSGVTQTPKHLITATGQRVTLRCSPRSGDLSVYWYQQSLDQGLQFLIQYYNGEERAKGNILERFSAQQFPDLHSELNLSSLELGDSALYFCASSSDGNNYGYTFGSGTRLTVV.

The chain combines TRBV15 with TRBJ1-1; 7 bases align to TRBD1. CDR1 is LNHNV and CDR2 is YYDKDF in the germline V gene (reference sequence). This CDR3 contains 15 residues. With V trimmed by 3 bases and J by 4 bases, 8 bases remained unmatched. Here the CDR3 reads CATSSYSGGSTEAFF. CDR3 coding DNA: TGTGCCACCAGCAGTTATTCAGGGGGATCCACTGAAGCTTTCTTT. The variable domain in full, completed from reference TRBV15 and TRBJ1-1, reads DAMVIQNPRYQVTQFGKPVTLSCSQTLNHNVMYWYQQKSSQAPKLLFHYYDKDFNNEADTPDNFQSRRPNTSFCFLDIRSPGLGDTAMYLCATSSYSGGSTEAFFGQGTRLTVV.